This T cell receptor (beta chain) was recorded in a study of T cell clusters in autoimmune cytopenias. This clonotype is classed as medium-sized by frequency. Per germline, CDR1 MNHEY and CDR2 SVGAGI. The CDR3 is made up of 14 amino acids. Each sample's input was 250 ng genomic DNA, approximately 37,500 genome equivalents. TRB rearrangements were amplified by touch-down multiplex PCR with mixed TRB-A/B primers. Using the multiplex PCR reads, TCRdb records one entry per CDR3 protein without DNA. Its clone listing holds around 5,000 distinct CDR3 sequences. These records were also assigned to another study, of T cell repertoires in aging, cancer and after chemotherapy. According to that study: Untreated cancer patients had significantly lower blood TCR diversity than age-matched healthy donors.

The sample taken for sequencing was peripheral blood. The origin of this receptor is a human donor in good health. J is TRBJ1-3 and V is TRBV6-5. The CDR3 is CASSYSATGNTIYF.